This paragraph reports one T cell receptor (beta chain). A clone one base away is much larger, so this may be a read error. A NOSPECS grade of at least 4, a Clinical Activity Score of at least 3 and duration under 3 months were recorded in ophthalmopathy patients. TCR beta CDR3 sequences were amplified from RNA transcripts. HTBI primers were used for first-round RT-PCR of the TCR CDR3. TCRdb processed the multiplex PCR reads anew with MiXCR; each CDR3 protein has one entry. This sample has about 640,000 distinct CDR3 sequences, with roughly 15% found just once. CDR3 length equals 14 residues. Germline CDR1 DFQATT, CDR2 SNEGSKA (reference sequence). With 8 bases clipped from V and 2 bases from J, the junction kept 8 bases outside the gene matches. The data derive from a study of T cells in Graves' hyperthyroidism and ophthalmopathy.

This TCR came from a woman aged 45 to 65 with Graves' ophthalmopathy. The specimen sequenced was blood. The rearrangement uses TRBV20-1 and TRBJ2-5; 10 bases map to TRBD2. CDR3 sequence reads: CSPSLAGAQETQYF. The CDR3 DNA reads TGCAGTCCAAGTCTAGCGGGAGCGCAAGAGACCCAGTACTTC.